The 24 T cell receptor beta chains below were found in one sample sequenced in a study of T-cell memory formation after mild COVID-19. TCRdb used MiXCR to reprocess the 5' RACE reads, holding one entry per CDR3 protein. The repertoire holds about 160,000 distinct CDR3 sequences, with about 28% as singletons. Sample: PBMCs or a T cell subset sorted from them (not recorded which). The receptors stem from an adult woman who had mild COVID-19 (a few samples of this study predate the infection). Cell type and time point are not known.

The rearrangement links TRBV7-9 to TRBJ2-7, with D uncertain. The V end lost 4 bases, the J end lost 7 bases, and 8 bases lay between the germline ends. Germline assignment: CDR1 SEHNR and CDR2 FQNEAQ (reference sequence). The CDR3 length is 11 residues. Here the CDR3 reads CASSSAEEQYF. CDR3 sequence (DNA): TGTGCCAGCAGCTCCGCGGAGGAGCAGTACTTC.

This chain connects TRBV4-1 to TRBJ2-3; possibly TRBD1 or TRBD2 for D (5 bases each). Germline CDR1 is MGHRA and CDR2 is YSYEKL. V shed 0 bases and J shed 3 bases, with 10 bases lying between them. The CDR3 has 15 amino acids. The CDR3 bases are TGCGCCAGCAGCCAAGATCGAGGGGCTACAGATACGCAGTATTTT. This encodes CASSQDRGATDTQYF.

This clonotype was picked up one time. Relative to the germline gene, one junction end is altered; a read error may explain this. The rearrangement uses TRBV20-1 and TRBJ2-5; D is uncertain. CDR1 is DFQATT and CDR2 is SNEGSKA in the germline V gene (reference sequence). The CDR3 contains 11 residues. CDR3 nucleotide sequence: TGCAGTTCTAGGGTCAGGGAGACCCAGTACTTC. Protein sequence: CSSRVRETQYF.

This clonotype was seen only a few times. The DNA of the CDR3 is TGTGCCAGCAGCCGTTTTCCGGGGGAGCTGTTTTTT. Amino acids: CASSRFPGELFF. J is TRBJ2-2 and V is TRBV12-3 or TRBV12-4; D unresolved. Deletions cut 6 bases from V and 8 bases from J, with 10 bases between. This CDR3 comprises 12 residues.

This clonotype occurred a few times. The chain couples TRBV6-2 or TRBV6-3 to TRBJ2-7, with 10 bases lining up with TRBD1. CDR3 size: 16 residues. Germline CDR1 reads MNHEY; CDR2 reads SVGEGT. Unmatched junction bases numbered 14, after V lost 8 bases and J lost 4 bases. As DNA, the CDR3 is TGTGCCAGCTGGGACAGGGGAATCCTCCGGGGGTACGAGCAGTACTTC. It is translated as CASWDRGILRGYEQYF.

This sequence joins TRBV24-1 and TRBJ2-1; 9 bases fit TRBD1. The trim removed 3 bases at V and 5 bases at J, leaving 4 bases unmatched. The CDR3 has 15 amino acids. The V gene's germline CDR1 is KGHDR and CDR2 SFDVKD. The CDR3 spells CATSDMGQGHNEQFF. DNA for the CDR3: TGTGCCACCAGTGATATGGGACAGGGTCACAATGAGCAGTTCTTC.

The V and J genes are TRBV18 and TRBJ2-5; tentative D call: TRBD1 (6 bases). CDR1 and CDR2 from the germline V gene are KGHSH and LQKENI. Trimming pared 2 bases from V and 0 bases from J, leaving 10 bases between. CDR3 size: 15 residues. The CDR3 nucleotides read TGTGCCAGCTCACCATCACAGGGATACCAAGAGACCCAGTACTTC. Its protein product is CASSPSQGYQETQYF.

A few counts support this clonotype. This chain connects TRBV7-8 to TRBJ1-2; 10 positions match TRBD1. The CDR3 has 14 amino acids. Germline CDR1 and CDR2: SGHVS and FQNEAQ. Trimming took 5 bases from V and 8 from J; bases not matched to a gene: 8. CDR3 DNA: TGTGCCAGCAGCCCATTGGGACAGGGGAAAGGCTACACCTTC. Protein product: CASSPLGQGKGYTF.

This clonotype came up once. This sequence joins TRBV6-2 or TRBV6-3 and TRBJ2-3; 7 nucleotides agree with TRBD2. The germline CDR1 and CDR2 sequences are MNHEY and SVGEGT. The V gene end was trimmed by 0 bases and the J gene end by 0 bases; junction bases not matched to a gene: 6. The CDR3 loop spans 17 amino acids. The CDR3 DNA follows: TGTGCCAGCAGTTACTCGCGGGGGAAAGAAAGCACAGATACGCAGTATTTT. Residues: CASSYSRGKESTDTQYF.

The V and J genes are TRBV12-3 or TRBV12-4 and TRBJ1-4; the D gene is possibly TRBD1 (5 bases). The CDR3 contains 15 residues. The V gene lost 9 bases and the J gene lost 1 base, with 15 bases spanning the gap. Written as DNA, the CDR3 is TGTGCCAGTACCCCACGCGGGGGAACTAATGAAAAACTGTTTTTT. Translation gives CASTPRGGTNEKLFF.

The chain's CDR3 is CASSLPRGAALNTGELFF. The CDR3 bases are TGTGCCAGCAGCCTCCCAAGGGGAGCGGCTCTGAACACCGGGGAGCTGTTTTTT. The rearrangement uses TRBV14 and TRBJ2-2; either TRBD1 or TRBD2 may fit D (5 bases each). This CDR3 contains 18 residues. With 4 bases removed from V and 1 base from J, the gap between germline ends came to 19 bases. Germline V gene sequence: CDR1 SGHDN, CDR2 FVKESK.

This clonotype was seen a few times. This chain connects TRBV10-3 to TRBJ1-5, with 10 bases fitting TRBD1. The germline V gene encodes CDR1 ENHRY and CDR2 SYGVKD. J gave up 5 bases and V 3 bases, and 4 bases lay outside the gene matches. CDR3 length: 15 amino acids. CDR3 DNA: TGTGCCATCAGTGAAGACAGGGGGCTGGATCAGCCCCAGCATTTT. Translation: CAISEDRGLDQPQHF.

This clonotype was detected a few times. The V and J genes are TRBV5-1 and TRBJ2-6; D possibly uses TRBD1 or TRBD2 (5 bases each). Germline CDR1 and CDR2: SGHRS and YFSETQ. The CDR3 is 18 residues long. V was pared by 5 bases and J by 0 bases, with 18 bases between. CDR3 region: CASSASGTGPSGANVLTF. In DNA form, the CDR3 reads TGCGCCAGCAGTGCCTCCGGGACGGGACCCTCTGGGGCCAACGTCCTGACTTTC.

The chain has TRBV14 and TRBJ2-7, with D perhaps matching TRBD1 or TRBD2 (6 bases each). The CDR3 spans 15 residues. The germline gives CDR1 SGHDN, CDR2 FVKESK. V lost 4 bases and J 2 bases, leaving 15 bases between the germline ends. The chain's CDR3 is CASSPHGGRPYEQYF. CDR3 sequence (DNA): TGTGCCAGCAGCCCCCATGGGGGGCGTCCCTACGAGCAGTACTTC.

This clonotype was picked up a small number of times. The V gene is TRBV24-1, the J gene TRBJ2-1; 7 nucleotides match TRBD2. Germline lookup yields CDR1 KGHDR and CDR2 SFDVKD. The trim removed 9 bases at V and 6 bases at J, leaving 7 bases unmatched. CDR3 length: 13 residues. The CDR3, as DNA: TGTGCCACCTCCACTAGCGTAAGCAATGAGCAGTTCTTC. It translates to CATSTSVSNEQFF.

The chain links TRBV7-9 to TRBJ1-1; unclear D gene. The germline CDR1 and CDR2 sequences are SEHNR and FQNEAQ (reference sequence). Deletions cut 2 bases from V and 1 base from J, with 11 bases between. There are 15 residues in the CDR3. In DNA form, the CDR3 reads TGTGCCAGCAGCTTATTAGGAGGAGCGAACACTGAAGCTTTCTTT. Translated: CASSLLGGANTEAFF.

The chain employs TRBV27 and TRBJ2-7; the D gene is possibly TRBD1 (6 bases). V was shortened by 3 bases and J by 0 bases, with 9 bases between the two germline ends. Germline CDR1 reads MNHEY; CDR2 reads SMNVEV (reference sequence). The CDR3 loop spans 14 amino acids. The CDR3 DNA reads TGTGCCAGCAGTTTGACAGGATTCTCCTACGAGCAGTACTTC. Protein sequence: CASSLTGFSYEQYF.

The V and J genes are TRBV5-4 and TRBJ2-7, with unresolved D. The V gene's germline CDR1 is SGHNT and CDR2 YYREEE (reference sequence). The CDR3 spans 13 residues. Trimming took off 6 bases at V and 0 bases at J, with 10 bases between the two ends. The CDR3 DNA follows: TGTGCCAGCATGCGAGATTTCTCCTACGAGCAGTACTTC. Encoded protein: CASMRDFSYEQYF.

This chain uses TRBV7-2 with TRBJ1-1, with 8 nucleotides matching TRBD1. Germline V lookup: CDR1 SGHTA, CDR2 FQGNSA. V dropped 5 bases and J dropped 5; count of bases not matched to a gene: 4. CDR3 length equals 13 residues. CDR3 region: CASSPDRVTEAFF. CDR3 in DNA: TGTGCCAGCAGCCCGGACAGGGTGACTGAAGCTTTCTTT.

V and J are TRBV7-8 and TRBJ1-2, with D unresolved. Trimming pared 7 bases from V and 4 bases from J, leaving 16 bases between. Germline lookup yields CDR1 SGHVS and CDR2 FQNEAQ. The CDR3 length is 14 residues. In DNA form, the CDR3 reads TGTGCCAGCAACCTGGGAGGCGGATCCTATGGCTACACCTTC. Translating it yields CASNLGGGSYGYTF.

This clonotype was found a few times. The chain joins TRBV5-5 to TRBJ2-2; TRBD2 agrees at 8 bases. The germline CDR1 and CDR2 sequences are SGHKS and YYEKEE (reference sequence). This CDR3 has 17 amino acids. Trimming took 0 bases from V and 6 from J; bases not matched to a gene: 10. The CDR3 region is CASSLAGGALSPGELFF. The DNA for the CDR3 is TGTGCCAGCAGCTTGGCCGGGGGGGCCTTAAGCCCCGGGGAGCTGTTTTTT.

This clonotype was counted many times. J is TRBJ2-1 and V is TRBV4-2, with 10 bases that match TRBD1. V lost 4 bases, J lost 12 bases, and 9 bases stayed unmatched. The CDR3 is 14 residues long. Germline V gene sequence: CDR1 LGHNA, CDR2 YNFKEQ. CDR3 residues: CASSPGTGVVGQFF. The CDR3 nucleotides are TGTGCCAGCAGCCCCGGGACAGGGGTGGTGGGGCAGTTCTTC.

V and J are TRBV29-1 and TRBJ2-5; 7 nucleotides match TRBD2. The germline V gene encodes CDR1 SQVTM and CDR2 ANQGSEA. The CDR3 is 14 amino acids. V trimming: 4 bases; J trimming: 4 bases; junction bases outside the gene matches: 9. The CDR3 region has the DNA TGCAGCGTTGTTAAAACCCTAGCGGTAGAGACCCAGTACTTC. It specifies CSVVKTLAVETQYF.

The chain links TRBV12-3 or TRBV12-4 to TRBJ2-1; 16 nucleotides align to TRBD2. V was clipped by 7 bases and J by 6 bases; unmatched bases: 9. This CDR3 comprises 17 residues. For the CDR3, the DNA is TGTGCCAGCACCCAGGGACTAGCGGGAGGGCCCGGCAATGAGCAGTTCTTC. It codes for CASTQGLAGGPGNEQFF.